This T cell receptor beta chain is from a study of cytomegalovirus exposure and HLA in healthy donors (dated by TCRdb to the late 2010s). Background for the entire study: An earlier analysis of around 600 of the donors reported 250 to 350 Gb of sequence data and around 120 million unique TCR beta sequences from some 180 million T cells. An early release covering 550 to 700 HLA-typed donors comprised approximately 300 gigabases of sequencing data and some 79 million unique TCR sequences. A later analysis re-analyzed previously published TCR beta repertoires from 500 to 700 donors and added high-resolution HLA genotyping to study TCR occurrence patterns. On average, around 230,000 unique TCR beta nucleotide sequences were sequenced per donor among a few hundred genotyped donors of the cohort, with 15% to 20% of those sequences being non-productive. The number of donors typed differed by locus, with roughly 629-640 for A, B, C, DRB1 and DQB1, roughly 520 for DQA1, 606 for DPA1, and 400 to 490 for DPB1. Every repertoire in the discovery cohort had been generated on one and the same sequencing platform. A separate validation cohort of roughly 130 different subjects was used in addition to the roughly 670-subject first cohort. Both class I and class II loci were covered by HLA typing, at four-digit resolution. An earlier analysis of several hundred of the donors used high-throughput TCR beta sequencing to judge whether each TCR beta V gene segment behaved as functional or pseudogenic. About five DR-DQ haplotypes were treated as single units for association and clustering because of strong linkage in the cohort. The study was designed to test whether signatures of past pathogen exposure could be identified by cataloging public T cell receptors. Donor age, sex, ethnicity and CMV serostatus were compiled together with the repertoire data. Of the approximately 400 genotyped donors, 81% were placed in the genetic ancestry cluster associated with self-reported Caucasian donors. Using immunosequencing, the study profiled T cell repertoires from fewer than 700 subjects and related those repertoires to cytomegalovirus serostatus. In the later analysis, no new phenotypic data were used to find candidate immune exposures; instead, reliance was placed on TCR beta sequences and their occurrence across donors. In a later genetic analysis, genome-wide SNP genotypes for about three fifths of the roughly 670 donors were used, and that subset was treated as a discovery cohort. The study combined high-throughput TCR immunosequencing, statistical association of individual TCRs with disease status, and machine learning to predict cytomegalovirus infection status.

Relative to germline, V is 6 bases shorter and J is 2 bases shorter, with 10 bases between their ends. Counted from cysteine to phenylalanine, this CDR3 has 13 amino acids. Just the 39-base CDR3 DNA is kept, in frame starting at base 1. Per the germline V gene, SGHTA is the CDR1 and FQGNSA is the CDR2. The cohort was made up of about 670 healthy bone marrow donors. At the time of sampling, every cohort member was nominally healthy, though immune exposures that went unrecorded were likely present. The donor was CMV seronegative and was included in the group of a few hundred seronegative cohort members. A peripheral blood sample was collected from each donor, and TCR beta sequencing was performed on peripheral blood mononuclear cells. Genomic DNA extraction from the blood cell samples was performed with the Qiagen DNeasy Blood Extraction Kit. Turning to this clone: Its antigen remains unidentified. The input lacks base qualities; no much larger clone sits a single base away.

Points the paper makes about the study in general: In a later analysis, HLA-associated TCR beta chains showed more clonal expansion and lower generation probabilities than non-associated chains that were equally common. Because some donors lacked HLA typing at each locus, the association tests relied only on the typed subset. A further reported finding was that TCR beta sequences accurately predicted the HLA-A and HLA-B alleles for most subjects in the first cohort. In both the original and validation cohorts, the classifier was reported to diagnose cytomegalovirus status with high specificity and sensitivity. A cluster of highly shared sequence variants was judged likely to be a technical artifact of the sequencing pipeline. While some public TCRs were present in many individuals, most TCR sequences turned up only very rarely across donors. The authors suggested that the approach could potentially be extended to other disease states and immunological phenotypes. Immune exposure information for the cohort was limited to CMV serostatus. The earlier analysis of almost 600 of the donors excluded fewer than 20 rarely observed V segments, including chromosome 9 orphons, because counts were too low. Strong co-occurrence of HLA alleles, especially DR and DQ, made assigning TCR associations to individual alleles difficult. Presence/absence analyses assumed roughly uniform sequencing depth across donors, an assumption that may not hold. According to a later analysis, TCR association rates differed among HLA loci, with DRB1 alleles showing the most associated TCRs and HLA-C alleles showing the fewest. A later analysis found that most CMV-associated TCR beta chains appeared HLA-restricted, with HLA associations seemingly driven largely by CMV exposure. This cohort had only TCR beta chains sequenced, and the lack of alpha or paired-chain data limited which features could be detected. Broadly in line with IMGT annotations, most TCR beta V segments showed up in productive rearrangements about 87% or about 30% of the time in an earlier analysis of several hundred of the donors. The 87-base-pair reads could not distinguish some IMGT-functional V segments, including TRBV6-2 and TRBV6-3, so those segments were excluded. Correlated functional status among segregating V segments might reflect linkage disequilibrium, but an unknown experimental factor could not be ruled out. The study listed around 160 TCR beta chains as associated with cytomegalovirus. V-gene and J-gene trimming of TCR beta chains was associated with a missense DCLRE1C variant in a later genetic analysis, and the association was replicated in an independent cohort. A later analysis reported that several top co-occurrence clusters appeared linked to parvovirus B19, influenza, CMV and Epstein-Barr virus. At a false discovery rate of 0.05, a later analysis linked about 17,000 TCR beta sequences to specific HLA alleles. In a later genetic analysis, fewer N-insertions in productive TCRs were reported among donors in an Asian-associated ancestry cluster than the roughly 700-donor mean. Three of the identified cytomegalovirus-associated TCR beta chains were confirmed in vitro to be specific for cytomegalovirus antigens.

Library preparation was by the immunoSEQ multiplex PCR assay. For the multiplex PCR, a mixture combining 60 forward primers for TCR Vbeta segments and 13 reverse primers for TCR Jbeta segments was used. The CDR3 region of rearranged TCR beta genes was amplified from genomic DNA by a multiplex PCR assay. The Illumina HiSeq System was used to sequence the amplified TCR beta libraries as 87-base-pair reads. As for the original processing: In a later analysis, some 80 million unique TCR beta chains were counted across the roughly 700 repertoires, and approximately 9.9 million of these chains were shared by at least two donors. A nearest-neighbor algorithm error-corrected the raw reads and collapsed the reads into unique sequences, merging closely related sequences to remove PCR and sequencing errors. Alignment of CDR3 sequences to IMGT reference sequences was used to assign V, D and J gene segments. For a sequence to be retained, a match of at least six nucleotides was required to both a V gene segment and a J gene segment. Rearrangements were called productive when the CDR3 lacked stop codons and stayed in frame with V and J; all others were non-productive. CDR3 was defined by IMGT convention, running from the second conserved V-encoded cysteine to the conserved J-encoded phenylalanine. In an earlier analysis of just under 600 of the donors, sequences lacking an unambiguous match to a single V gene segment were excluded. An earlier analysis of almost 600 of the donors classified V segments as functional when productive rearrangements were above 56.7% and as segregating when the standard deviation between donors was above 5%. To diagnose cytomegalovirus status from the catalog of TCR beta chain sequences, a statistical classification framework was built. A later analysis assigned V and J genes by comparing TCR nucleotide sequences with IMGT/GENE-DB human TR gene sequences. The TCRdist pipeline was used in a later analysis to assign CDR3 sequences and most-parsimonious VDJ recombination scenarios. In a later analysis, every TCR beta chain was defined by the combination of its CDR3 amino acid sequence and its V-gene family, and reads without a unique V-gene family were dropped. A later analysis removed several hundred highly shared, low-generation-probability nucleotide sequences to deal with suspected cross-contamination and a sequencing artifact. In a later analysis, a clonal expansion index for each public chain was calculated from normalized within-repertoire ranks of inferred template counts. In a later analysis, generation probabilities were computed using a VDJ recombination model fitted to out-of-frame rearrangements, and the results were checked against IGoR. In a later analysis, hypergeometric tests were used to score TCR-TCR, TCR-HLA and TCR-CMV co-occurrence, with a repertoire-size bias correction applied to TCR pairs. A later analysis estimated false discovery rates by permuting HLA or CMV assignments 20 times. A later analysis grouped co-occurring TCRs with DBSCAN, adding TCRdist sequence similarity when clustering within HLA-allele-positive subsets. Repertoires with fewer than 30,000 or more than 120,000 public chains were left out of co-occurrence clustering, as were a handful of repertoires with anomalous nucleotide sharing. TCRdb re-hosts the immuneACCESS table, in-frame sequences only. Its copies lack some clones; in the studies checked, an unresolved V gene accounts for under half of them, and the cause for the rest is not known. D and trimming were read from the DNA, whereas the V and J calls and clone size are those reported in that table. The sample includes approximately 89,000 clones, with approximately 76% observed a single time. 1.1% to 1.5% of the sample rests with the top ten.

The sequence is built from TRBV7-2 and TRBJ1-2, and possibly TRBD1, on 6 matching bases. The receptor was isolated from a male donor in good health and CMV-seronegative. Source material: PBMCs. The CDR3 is CASSFDRNYGYTF. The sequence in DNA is TGTGCCAGCAGTTTCGACAGGAACTATGGCTACACCTTC.